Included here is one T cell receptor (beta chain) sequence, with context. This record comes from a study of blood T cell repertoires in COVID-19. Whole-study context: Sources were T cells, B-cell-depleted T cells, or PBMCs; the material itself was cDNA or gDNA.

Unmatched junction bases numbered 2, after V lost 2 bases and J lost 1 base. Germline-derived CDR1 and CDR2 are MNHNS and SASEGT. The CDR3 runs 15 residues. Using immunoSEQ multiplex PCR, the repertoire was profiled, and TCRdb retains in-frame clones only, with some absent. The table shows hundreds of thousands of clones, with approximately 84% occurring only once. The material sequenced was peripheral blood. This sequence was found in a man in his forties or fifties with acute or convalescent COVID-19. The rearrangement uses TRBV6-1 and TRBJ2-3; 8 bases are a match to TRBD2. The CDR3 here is CASSEISGGTDTQYF. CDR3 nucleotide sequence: TGTGCCAGCAGTGAAATTAGCGGGGGCACAGATACGCAGTATTTT.